These 2 T cell receptor beta chains were sequenced from one sample in a study of vaccination effects on CD4 cells after COVID-19. Repertoires were generated with immunoSEQ multiplex PCR, while TCRdb's copy carries only in-frame clones and drops some. Among about 45,000 clones listed, under 80% were seen once. Pools of viral peptides were used by the ViraFEST assay to expand antigen-specific CD4+ T cells ahead of sequencing. Having been cultured for around ten days, the cells underwent CD4+ T cell isolation. Infection dated between March and December 2020, before the Alpha, Beta and Delta variants reached the United States. These receptors' targets are unknown. Here the sequenced sample was CD4+ T cells from PBMCs cultured with a peptide pool, taken before COVID-19 vaccination. The receptors derive from a human donor who had a prior SARS-CoV-2 infection.

The chain recombines TRBV5-1 with TRBJ2-1; the D is unclear. V gave up 4 bases and J gave up 12 bases, with 20 bases separating them. This CDR3 is built from 14 residues. Germline V gene data show CDR1 as SGHRS and CDR2 as YFSETQ. The CDR3 sequence is CASSPDSSPLGQFF. The CDR3 DNA is TGCGCCAGCAGCCCGGATTCGAGCCCTCTGGGGCAGTTCTTC.

This clone is termed medium-sized. The rearrangement joins TRBV19 to TRBJ2-1, with a tentative D call TRBD2 (7 bases). The CDR3 spans 15 residues. The germline V and J ends were trimmed by 3 bases and 6 bases, with 15 bases remaining between them. Germline V gene sequence: CDR1 LNHDA, CDR2 SQIVND (reference sequence). The CDR3 loop is CASSIPRGGSNEQFF. CDR3 DNA sequence: TGTGCCAGTAGTATTCCTAGGGGGGGATCCAATGAGCAGTTCTTC.